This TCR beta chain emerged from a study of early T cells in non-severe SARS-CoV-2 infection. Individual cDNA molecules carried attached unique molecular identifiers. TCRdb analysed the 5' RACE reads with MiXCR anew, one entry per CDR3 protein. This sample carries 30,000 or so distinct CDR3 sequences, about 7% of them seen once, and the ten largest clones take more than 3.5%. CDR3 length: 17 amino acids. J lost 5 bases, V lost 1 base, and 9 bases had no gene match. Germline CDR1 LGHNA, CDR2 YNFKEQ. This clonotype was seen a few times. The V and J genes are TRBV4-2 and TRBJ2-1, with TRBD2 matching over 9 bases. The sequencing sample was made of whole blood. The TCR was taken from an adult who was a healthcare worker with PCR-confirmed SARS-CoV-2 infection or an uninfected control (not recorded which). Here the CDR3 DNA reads TGTGCCAGCAGCCAAGCTCAAACCGGGACTAGCAACAATGAGCAGTTCTTC. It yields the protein CASSQAQTGTSNNEQFF.